This TCR beta chain was captured by sequencing in a study of identical twins (dated by TCRdb to about 2016). Regarding the complete study: To test whether fetal clonotypes persist, the study used deep sequencing on TCR alpha and beta repertoires from monozygotic twins, unrelated adults of various ages, and cord blood. Replicate twin experiments were performed at different times using different library preparation protocols to rule out contamination. What the research found in general, with its limitations: Conclusions relied on cross-sectional statistical analysis, since the same donors could not be followed over many years. Compared with coincidental sharing between unrelated individuals, out-of-frame TCR alpha sequences shared between twins had an excess of sequences with low generation probability. Zero-insertion analyses could be partly confounded by invariant T cells such as MAIT and iNKT, although diverse VJ usage argued against such confounding for most clonotypes. In monozygotic twins, recombination models systematically underestimated out-of-frame TCR alpha sharing, but the models matched the sharing seen between unrelated individuals. A weaker excess of twin sharing was found in beta out-of-frame sequences because the signal-to-noise ratio was lowered by fewer shared sequences. Fewer insertions were carried by abundant cord blood beta clonotypes; a weaker similar trend was observed in young adult naive repertoires, while no such trend was observed in memory repertoires.

Every donor in the study was a healthy Caucasian. Three unrelated non-twin adults were additionally sequenced: a male aged 18 to 29, a male aged 50 to 60 and a female aged 50 to 60. Miltenyi CD45RO+ enrichment and human naive T-cell isolation kits were used to isolate memory (CD45RO+) and naive T cells from PBMC. Notes on this clonotype: The antigen it binds to is not known. No base quality information exists; no much larger clone differs at one position.

Library preparation was by 5' RACE. For sequencing, an Illumina HiSeq 2000 was employed. A universal primer binding site was introduced by template switching, and a unique molecular identifier was present in the final cDNA, enabling accurate counting of TCR cDNA molecules. Specific primers in the conserved constant-segment region were used to synthesize first-strand cDNA for TCR alpha and beta chains. Each cDNA library was double barcoded, with a SMART-Mk sample barcode plus Illumina barcodes, to control for contamination. Two successive PCR steps introduced TruSeq adapter sequences along with Illumina sample barcodes. The TCR alpha and beta cDNA libraries were sequenced on the Illumina HiSeq platform using custom primers. For the original study's pipeline: MiGEC processed the raw reads to extract unique molecular identifiers, while MiXCR was used to determine the CDR3 positions. Recombination models were inferred per individual with the repgenHMM and IGoR tools using an EM algorithm. Shared clonotypes were analyzed with the tcR package in R, and sharing was normalized by the product of cloneset sizes. To study raw recombination free of thymic and clonal selection effects, out-of-frame nonproductive sequences were analyzed. TCRdb reprocessed the public reads (quality trimming at Q25 with fastp, clone calling with MiXCR) and kept in-frame beta chains. Records with the same CDR3 protein are collapsed into one entry carrying the most frequent genes and DNA. These V and J calls are TCRdb output, not the study's own analysis. The sample records 350,000 to 450,000 distinct CDR3 sequences, under 20% of which are singletons. 10% to 15% of the sample is in the top ten clones.

This clonotype originated in a man aged 45 to 65 in good health. The sample consisted of naive T cells sorted from blood. The cell subset or site label corresponds to: cells isolated with a human naive T-cell isolation kit.

The DNA sequence is as follows: TGTGCCAGCAGCTTGGGACTACCTAACGATGAGCAGTTCTTC. Protein translation: CASSLGLPNDEQFF. The chain couples TRBV7-2 to TRBJ2-1, with 7 bases aligning to TRBD2. Counted from cysteine to phenylalanine, this CDR3 has 14 amino acids. Only CDR3 DNA remains: 42 bases, in frame from the first base. Clipping removes 3 bases from V and 8 bases from J, with 7 as the unmatched junction base count. CDR1 SGHTA and CDR2 FQGNSA are derived from the germline V gene.